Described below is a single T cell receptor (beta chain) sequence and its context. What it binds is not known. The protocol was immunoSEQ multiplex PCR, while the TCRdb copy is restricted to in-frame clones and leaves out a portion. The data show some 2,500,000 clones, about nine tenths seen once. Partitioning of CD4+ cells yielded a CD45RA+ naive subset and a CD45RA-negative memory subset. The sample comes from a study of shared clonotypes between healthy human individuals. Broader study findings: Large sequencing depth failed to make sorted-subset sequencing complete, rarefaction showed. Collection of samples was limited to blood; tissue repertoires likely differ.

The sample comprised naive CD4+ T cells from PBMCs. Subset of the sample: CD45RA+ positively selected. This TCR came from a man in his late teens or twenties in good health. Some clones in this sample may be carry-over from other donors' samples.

The CDR3 sequence is CASARGRDRATYEQYF. CDR3 sequence (DNA): TGCGCCAGTGCAAGAGGCCGGGACAGGGCAACCTACGAGCAGTACTTC. V gene TRBV5-1 combines with J gene TRBJ2-7, with 9 bases identical to TRBD1. Trimming at V came to 8 bases and at J to 2 bases, leaving 14 bases not matched to a gene. The CDR3 consists of 16 residues. CDR1 is SGHRS, CDR2 YFSETQ, per germline.